This T cell receptor (beta chain) comes out of a study of cytomegalovirus exposure and HLA in healthy donors. PCR employed 60 Vbeta and 13 Jbeta primers. Clones were sequenced by immunoSEQ multiplex PCR, and TCRdb holds only the in-frame ones, with some missing. The sample shows 150,000 to 200,000 clones, roughly 83% of them seen only once. Germline CDR1 is MNHEY and CDR2 is SVGAGI. This CDR3 has 13 amino acids. V dropped 6 bases and J dropped 5; count of bases not matched to a gene: 5. With regard to this clone: What it binds is not known.

Findings and limits, study-wide: As immune exposure information, only CMV serostatus was available. The authors reported that TCR beta sequences could predict HLA-A and HLA-B alleles. These predictions were accurate for most subjects in the first cohort. An analysis done earlier found most TCR beta V segments productive about 90% or about 30% of the time.

This clonotype was sampled from a woman between 18 and 30 years old in good health and CMV-seronegative. Input material: PBMCs. The chain is built from TRBV6-5 and TRBJ1-2; 8 bases map to TRBD1. The CDR3 DNA reads as TGTGCCAGCAGCCAGGGGGCTTATTATGGCTACACCTTC. It specifies CASSQGAYYGYTF.